This T cell receptor (beta chain) was captured by sequencing in a study of T-cell memory formation after mild COVID-19 (TCRdb year 2021). Notes on the research overall: TCR sequence clusters from the two donors were found to be largely donor specific. Longitudinal TCRalpha and TCRbeta repertoire sequencing tracked T-cell clones expanding and contracting after mild COVID-19 in a couple of donors. Two young, previously healthy adult volunteers, one female and one male, were included in the cohort.

PBMCs were isolated by Ficoll-Paque density gradient centrifugation. About this clonotype: The antigen this receptor binds is unknown. Base quality data are lacking; no much larger clone is found one base away.

Paper-wide results and their limitations: Clones contracting from day 15 to 85 had balanced CD4/CD8 phenotypes, while a second wave expanding from day 15 to 37 was biased towards CD4+. The study included only a couple of mild cases, and larger cohorts that include severe cases with pre-infection samples were judged to be necessary. SARS-CoV-2 specificity of the second-wave clones peaking on day 37 was not confirmed. Some responding clones were detected in pre-infection memory, which suggested that pre-existing cross-reactive memory T cells had joined the SARS-CoV-2 response. Contracting CD4+ clones were located mainly in the CM and EM memory subsets, whereas CD8+ clones were found to be enriched in EMRA.

There are 14 amino acids in the CDR3, from cysteine to phenylalanine inclusive. Only the CDR3 region is kept as DNA, spanning 42 bases read in frame from base 1. V is pared back by 7 bases and J by 4 bases, with 14 bases lying between the germline termini. Instrument used: Illumina NovaSeq 6000. TCRalpha and TCRbeta cDNA libraries were built by 5'RACE with constant-segment primers, adding sample barcodes and unique molecular identifiers. Trizol reagent was used to extract RNA from every sample. The libraries were amplified in two PCR steps, and the second step added a second sample barcode and Illumina TruSeq adapters. Sequencing of libraries was performed on an Illumina NovaSeq with 2 x 150 bp paired-end reads. The original methods were these. Demultiplexing of reads and collapsing into UMI-guided consensus sequences were performed with migec v1.2.7. Using mixcr v2.1.11, the UMI consensuses were aligned to TRA and TRB V and J templates and assembled into clonotypes. A clonotype was counted as expanded or contracted only if both edgeR and NoisET called the change significant, with noise models trained on biological replicates. edgeR calls used a false discovery rate-adjusted p below 0.01 and a log2 fold-change threshold of 1. PCA with hierarchical clustering of max-normalized trajectories of the 1000 most abundant clonotypes was used as exploratory dynamics analysis. The CD4 or CD8 phenotype of responding clones was assigned using the separately sequenced CD4+ and CD8+ repertoires. TCRdb reanalyzed the raw reads on its own, using fastp at Q25 for trimming and MiXCR for clone calling, and kept in-frame beta chains. Under each unique CDR3 protein, matching rows form one entry showing the most common genes and DNA. These V and J calls are TCRdb output, not the study's own analysis. The sample yields some 100,000 distinct CDR3 sequences; more than 9.5% were counted once. The top ten hold 40% of the sample.

The sample was PBMCs or a T cell subset sorted from them (not recorded which). The chain joins TRBV12-3 or TRBV12-4 to TRBJ1-5; the D region possibly corresponds to TRBD1 (5 bases align). The clonotype was recovered from a young man who had mild COVID-19 (a few samples of this study predate the infection). The sample titles of this study are shuffled in the database, so cell type and time point are left out; the donor was told from shared clones. This receptor has the CDR3 CASIAPGPNQPQHF. The bases are TGTGCCAGCATCGCTCCGGGGCCTAATCAGCCCCAGCATTTT.